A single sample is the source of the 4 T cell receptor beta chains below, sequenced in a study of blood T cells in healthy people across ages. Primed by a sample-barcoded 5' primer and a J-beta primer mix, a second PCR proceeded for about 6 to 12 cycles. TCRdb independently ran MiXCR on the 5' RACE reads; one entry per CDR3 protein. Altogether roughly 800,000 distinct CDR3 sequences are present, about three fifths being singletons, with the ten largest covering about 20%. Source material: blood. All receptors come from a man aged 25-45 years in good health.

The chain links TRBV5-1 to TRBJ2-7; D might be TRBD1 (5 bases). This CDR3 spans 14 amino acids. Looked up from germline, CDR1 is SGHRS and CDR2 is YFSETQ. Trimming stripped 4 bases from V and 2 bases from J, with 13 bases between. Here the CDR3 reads CASSPVQGTYEQYF. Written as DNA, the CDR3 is TGCGCCAGCAGCCCCGTTCAGGGAACCTACGAGCAGTACTTC.

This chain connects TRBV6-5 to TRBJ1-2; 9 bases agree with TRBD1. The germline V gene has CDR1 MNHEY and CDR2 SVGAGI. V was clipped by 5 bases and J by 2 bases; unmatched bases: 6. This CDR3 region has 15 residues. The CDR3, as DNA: TGTGCCAGCAGTATGGACAGGGGTATAAACTATGGCTACACCTTC. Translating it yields CASSMDRGINYGYTF.

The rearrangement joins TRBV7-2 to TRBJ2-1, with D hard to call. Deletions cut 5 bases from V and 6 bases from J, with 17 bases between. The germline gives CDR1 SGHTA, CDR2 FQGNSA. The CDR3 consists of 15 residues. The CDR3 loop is CASSQIAPLGNEQFF. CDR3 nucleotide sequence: TGTGCCAGCAGCCAGATAGCACCTTTGGGCAATGAGCAGTTCTTC. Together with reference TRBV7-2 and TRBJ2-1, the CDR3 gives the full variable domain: GAGVSQSPSNKVTEKGKDVELRCDPISGHTALYWYRQSLGQGLEFLIYFQGNSAPDKSGLPSDRFSAERTGGSVSTLTIQRTQQEDSAVYLCASSQIAPLGNEQFFGPGTRLTVL.

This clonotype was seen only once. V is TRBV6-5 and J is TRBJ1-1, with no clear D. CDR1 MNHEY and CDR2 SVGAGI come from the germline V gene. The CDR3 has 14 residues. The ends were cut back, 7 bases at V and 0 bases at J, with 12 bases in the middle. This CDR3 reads CASISVGLNTEAFF. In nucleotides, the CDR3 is TGTGCCAGCATCTCGGTCGGGTTGAACACTGAAGCTTTCTTT.